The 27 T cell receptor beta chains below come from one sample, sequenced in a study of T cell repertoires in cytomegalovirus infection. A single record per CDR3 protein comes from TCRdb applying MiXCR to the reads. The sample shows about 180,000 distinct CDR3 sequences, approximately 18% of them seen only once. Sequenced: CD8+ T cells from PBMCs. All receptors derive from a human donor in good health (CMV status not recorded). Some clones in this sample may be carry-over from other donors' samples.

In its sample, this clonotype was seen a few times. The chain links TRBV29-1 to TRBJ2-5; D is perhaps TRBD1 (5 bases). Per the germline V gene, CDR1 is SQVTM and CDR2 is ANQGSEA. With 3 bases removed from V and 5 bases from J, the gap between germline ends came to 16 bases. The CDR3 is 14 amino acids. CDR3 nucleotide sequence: TGCAGCGTTGATAGTACAGGAGTTGTCGAGACCCAGTACTTC. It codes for CSVDSTGVVETQYF.

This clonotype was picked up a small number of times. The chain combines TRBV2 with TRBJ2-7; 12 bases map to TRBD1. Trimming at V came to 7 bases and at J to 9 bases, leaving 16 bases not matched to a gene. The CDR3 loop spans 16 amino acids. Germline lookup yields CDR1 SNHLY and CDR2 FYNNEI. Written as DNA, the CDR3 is TGTGCCAGCAACGATTCTCCCGGGACAGGGGGCTTAGGGCAGTACTTC. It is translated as CASNDSPGTGGLGQYF.

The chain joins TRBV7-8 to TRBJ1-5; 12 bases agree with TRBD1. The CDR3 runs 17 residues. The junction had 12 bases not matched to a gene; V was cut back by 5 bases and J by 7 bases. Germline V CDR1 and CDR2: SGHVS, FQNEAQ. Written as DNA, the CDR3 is TGTGCCAGCAGCGATCGTCCCGGGACAGGGGGCCGGCAGCCCCAGCATTTT. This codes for CASSDRPGTGGRQPQHF.

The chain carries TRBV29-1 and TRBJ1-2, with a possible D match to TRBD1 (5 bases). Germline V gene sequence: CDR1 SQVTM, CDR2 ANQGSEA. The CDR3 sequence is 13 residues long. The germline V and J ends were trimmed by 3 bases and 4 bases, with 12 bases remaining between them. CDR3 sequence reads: CSVEDNSRYGYTF. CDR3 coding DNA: TGCAGCGTTGAGGACAATTCTCGCTATGGCTACACCTTC. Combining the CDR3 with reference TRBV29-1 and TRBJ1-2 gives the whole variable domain SAVISQKPSRDICQRGTSLTIQCQVDSQVTMMFWYRQQPGQSLTLIATANQGSEATYESGFVIDKFPISRPNLTFSTLTVSNMSPEDSSIYLCSVEDNSRYGYTFGSGTRLTVV.

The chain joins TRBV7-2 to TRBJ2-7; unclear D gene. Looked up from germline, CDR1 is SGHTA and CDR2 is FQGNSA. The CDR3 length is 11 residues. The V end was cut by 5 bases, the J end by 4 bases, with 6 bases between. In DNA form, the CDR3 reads TGTGCCAGCAGCCCACCTTACGAGCAGTACTTC. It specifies CASSPPYEQYF. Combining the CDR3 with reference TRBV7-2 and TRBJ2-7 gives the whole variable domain GAGVSQSPSNKVTEKGKDVELRCDPISGHTALYWYRQSLGQGLEFLIYFQGNSAPDKSGLPSDRFSAERTGGSVSTLTIQRTQQEDSAVYLCASSPPYEQYFGPGTRLTVT.

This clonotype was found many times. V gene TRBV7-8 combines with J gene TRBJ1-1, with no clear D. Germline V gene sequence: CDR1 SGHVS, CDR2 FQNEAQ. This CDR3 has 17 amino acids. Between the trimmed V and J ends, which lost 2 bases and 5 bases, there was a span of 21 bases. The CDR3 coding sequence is TGTGCCAGCAGCTTAAATGTCATGTTAAGGGCAAAGACTGAAGCTTTCTTT. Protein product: CASSLNVMLRAKTEAFF. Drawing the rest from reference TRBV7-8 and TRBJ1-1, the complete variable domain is GAGVSQSPRYKVAKRGQDVALRCDPISGHVSLFWYQQALGQGPEFLTYFQNEAQLDKSGLPSDRFFAERPEGSVSTLKIQRTQQEDSAVYLCASSLNVMLRAKTEAFFGQGTRLTVV.

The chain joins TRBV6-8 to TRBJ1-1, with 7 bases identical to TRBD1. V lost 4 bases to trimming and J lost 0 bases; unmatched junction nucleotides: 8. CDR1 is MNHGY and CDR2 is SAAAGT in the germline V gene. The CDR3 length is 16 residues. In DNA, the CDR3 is TGTGCCAGCAGTTTCTACCCGGGACAGCTGAACACTGAAGCTTTCTTT. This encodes CASSFYPGQLNTEAFF.

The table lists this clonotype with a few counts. The CDR3 region is CASSTTVFSNQPQHF. As DNA, the CDR3 is TGTGCCAGTAGCACGACAGTGTTCAGCAATCAGCCCCAGCATTTT. The rearrangement joins TRBV19 to TRBJ1-5, with D maybe TRBD1 (5 bases). The CDR3 spans 15 residues. The V gene's germline CDR1 is LNHDA and CDR2 SQIVND (reference sequence). The germline V and J ends were trimmed by 6 bases and 1 base, with 13 bases remaining between them. Combining the CDR3 with reference TRBV19 and TRBJ1-5 gives the whole variable domain DGGITQSPKYLFRKEGQNVTLSCEQNLNHDAMYWYRQDPGQGLRLIYYSQIVNDFQKGDIAEGYSVSREKKESFPLTVTSAQKNPTAFYLCASSTTVFSNQPQHFGDGTRLSIL.

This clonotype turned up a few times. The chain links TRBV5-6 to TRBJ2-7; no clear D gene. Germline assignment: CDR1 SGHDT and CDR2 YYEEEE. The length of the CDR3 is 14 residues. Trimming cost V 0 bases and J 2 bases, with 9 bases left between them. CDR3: CASSLVPDPYEQYF. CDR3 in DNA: TGTGCCAGCAGCTTGGTCCCTGATCCCTACGAGCAGTACTTC.

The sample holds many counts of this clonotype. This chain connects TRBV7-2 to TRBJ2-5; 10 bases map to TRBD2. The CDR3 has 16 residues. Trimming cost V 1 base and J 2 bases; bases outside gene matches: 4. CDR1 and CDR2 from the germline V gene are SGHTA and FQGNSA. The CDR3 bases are TGTGCCAGCAGCTTAGAGCTAGCGGGGGCTCAAGAGACCCAGTACTTC. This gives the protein CASSLELAGAQETQYF.

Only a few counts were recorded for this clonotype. DNA of the CDR3: TGTGCCAGCAGCTACTCGGGGGTGGTCACCGGGGAGCTGTTTTTT. Translating gives CASSYSGVVTGELFF. The chain combines TRBV7-9 with TRBJ2-2; tentative D call: TRBD2 (6 bases). V was trimmed by 4 bases and J by 4 bases, leaving 13 bases between them. CDR3 length equals 15 residues. Germline assignment: CDR1 SEHNR and CDR2 FQNEAQ (reference sequence).

The DNA of the CDR3 is TGCAGTGCTACGACCACAGGGGGCTTTTACAATGAGCAGTTCTTC. Residues: CSATTTGGFYNEQFF. The chain carries TRBV20-1 and TRBJ2-1, with 9 bases that match TRBD1. V lost 4 bases, J lost 4 bases, and 8 bases stayed unmatched. Germline CDR1 reads DFQATT; CDR2 reads SNEGSKA (reference sequence). The CDR3 totals 15 residues.

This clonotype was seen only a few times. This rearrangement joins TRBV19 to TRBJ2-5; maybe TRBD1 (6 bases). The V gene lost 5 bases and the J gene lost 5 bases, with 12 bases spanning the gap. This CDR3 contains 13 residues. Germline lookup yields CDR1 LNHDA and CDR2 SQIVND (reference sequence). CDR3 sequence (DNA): TGTGCCAGTAGTTCGACAGGATACGAGACCCAGTACTTC. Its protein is CASSSTGYETQYF. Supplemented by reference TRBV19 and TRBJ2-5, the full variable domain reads DGGITQSPKYLFRKEGQNVTLSCEQNLNHDAMYWYRQDPGQGLRLIYYSQIVNDFQKGDIAEGYSVSREKKESFPLTVTSAQKNPTAFYLCASSSTGYETQYFGPGTRLLVL.

CDR3 amino acids: CASSLTSGADTQYF. CDR3 sequence (DNA): TGTGCCAGCAGTCTTACAAGCGGCGCAGATACGCAGTATTTT. V and J are TRBV12-3 or TRBV12-4 and TRBJ2-3; D perhaps matches TRBD2 (5 bases). This CDR3 contains 14 residues. The V end was cut by 5 bases, the J end by 4 bases, with 13 bases between.

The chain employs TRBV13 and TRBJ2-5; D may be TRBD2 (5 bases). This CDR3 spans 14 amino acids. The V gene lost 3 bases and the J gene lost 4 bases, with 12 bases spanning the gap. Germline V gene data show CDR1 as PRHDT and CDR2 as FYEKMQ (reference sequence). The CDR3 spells CASSFRMGRETQYF. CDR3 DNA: TGTGCCAGCAGCTTTCGAATGGGGAGAGAGACCCAGTACTTC.

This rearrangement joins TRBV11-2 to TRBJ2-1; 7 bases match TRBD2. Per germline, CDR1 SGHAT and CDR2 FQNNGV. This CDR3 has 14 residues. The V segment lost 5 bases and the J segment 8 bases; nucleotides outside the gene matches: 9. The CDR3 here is CASSPPLAVYEQFF. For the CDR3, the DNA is TGTGCCAGCAGCCCCCCGCTAGCGGTCTATGAGCAGTTCTTC.

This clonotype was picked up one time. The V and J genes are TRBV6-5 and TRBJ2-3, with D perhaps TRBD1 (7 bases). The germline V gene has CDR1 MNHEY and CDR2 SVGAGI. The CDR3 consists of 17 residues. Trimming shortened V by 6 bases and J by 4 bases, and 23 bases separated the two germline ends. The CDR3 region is CASRTRGTEFGPDTQYF. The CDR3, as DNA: TGTGCCAGCAGGACTCGCGGGACAGAGTTTGGTCCAGATACGCAGTATTTT.

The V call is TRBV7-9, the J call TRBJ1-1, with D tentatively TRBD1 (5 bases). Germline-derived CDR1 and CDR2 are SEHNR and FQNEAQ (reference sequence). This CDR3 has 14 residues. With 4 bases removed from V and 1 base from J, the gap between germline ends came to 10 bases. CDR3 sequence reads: CASSWIQGNTEAFF. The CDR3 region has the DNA TGTGCCAGCAGCTGGATCCAGGGGAACACTGAAGCTTTCTTT.

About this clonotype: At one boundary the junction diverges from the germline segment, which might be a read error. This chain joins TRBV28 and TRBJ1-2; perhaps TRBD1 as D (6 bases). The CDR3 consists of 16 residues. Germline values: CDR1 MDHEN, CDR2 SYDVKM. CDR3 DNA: TGTGCCAGCAGGTTATTCTGGGACATAACTAACTATGGCTACACCTTC. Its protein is CASRLFWDITNYGYTF.

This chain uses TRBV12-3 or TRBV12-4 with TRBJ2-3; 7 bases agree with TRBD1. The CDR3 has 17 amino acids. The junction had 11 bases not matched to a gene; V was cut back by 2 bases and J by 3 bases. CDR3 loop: CASSLPAAGGVTDTQYF. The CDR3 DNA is TGTGCCAGCAGTTTACCGGCGGCAGGGGGTGTAACAGATACGCAGTATTTT.

CDR3 protein: CASSSGVGSSSYNEQFF. In DNA, the CDR3 is TGTGCCAGCAGTTCTGGTGTGGGGTCGAGCTCCTACAATGAGCAGTTCTTC. This sequence joins TRBV28 and TRBJ2-1; D uncertain. V lost 4 bases and J lost 0, with 16 bases in between. This CDR3 comprises 17 residues. Germline-derived CDR1 and CDR2 are MDHEN and SYDVKM.

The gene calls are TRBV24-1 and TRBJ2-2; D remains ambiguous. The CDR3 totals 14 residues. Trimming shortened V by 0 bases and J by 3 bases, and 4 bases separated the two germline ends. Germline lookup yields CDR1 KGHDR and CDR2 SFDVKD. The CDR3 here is CATSDLSHTGELFF. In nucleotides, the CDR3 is TGTGCCACCAGTGATTTGAGTCACACCGGGGAGCTGTTTTTT.

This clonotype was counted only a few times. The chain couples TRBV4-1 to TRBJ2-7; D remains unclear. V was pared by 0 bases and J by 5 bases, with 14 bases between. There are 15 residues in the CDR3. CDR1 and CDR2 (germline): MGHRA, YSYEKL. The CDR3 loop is CASSQESGQVHEQYF. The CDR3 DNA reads TGCGCCAGCAGCCAAGAAAGTGGGCAGGTCCACGAGCAGTACTTC.

The CDR3 is CASSFSGAGHEQYF. The CDR3 DNA reads TGTGCCAGCAGCTTCTCGGGGGCCGGACACGAGCAGTACTTC. The chain links TRBV7-9 to TRBJ2-7; D assignment may be TRBD1 or TRBD2 (6 bases each). V shed 3 bases and J shed 5 bases, with 14 bases lying between them. Germline CDR1 reads SEHNR; CDR2 reads FQNEAQ (reference sequence). There are 14 residues in the CDR3.

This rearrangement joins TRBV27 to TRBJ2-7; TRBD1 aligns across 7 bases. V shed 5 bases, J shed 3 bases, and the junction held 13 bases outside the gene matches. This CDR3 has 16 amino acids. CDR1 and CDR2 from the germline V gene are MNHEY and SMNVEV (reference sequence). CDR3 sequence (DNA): TGTGCCAGCAGTCCCTCCAAAGGGGACAGTCACTACGAGCAGTACTTC. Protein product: CASSPSKGDSHYEQYF.

The CDR3: CASSDAGQSSYEQYF. As DNA, the CDR3 is TGTGCCAGCAGCGACGCGGGGCAGAGCTCCTACGAGCAGTACTTC. This rearrangement joins TRBV7-9 to TRBJ2-7; a possible D gene is TRBD2 (6 bases). Between the trimmed V and J ends, which lost 5 bases and 0 bases, there was a span of 14 bases. The germline V gene has CDR1 SEHNR and CDR2 FQNEAQ (reference sequence). The CDR3 extends over 15 amino acids.

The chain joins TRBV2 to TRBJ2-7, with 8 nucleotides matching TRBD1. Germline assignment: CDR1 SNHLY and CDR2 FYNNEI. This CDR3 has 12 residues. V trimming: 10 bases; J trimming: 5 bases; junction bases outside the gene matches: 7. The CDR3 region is CATRTGPHEQYF. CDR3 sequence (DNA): TGTGCCACCCGGACAGGGCCCCACGAGCAGTACTTC.